This entry lists 26 T cell receptor beta chains sequenced from one sample in a study of T cells in narcolepsy. Method: immunoSEQ multiplex PCR; TCRdb's copy keeps in-frame clones and lacks some. The sample lists over 25,000 clones, approximately 77% seen once, with around 1% in the top ten. The specimen sequenced was memory (CD45RA-) CD4+ T cells from blood. These receptors all stem from a human donor in good health.

The rearrangement uses TRBV13 and TRBJ1-4; D gene ambiguous. V dropped 5 bases and J dropped 3 bases, with 4 bases sitting between them. The CDR3 sequence is 12 residues long. Germline loops: CDR1 PRHDT, CDR2 FYEKMQ (reference sequence). The CDR3 sequence: CASSLPNEKLFF. The CDR3, as DNA: TGTGCCAGCAGCCTCCCTAATGAAAAACTGTTTTTT.

The rearrangement uses TRBV4-1 and TRBJ2-7; no clear D. Germline CDR1 is MGHRA and CDR2 is YSYEKL. Trimming removed 5 bases from V and 5 bases from J, with 16 bases in between. This CDR3 comprises 14 residues. The CDR3 DNA follows: TGCGCCAGCAGCAGCTGGGAAAAGAGGAACGAGCAGTACTTC. Translation: CASSSWEKRNEQYF.

V is TRBV5-1 and J is TRBJ2-3; TRBD2 matches 11 bases. CDR3 length equals 16 residues. The ends lost 3 bases at V and 1 base at J; junction bases unmatched: 4. Per the germline V gene, CDR1 is SGHRS and CDR2 is YFSETQ. CDR3 residues: CASSSGLADRTDTQYF. The CDR3 nucleotides are TGCGCCAGCAGCTCGGGACTAGCGGACCGCACAGATACGCAGTATTTT.

This clone was observed a few times. The rearrangement uses TRBV5-1 and TRBJ2-3; D is ambiguous. V dropped 0 bases and J dropped 3 bases, with 11 bases sitting between them. Germline V CDR1 and CDR2: SGHRS, YFSETQ. The CDR3 is 15 residues long. The CDR3 coding sequence is TGCGCCAGCAGCTTGGAGCCTAGGGCGACAGATACGCAGTATTTT. It translates to CASSLEPRATDTQYF.

The rearrangement links TRBV27 to TRBJ2-5; 10 positions agree with TRBD2. The germline V gene has CDR1 MNHEY and CDR2 SMNVEV (reference sequence). V dropped 4 bases and J dropped 4; count of bases not matched to a gene: 9. This CDR3 contains 16 residues. CDR3 loop: CASSSITSGDRETQYF. DNA for the CDR3: TGTGCCAGCAGTTCAATAACTAGCGGGGATAGAGAGACCCAGTACTTC.

The rearrangement links TRBV5-6 to TRBJ2-7; tentative D call: TRBD2 (5 bases). CDR1 and CDR2 (germline): SGHDT, YYEEEE. The V end lost 0 bases, the J end lost 7 bases, and 8 bases lay between the germline ends. The CDR3 is 12 residues long. CDR3: CASSLAPGEQYF. The CDR3 DNA is TGTGCCAGCAGCTTGGCTCCGGGAGAGCAGTACTTC.

The chain is built from TRBV25-1 and TRBJ2-7; 7 positions agree with TRBD1. The CDR3 contains 15 residues. The V segment lost 2 bases and the J segment 2 bases; nucleotides outside the gene matches: 6. The V gene's germline CDR1 is MGHDK and CDR2 SYGVNS. The chain's CDR3 is CASSENKGAAYEQYF. The CDR3 bases are TGTGCCAGCAGTGAAAATAAGGGGGCCGCCTACGAGCAGTACTTC.

The V and J genes are TRBV5-1 and TRBJ2-1, with D tentatively TRBD1 (5 bases). Germline assignment: CDR1 SGHRS and CDR2 YFSETQ. The CDR3 extends over 16 amino acids. V lost 4 bases and J lost 0, with 14 bases in between. As DNA, the CDR3 is TGCGCCAGCAGCCCACTTAGGGGTCTCTCCTACAATGAGCAGTTCTTC. This sequence encodes CASSPLRGLSYNEQFF. The full variable domain, in which reference TRBV5-1 and TRBJ2-1 provide the parts outside the CDR3, is KAGVTQTPRYLIKTRGQQVTLSCSPISGHRSVSWYQQTPGQGLQFLFEYFSETQRNKGNFPGRFSGRQFSNSRSEMNVSTLELGDSALYLCASSPLRGLSYNEQFFGPGTRLTVL.

This clone turned up a few times. The chain employs TRBV7-8 and TRBJ1-1, with D possibly TRBD1 on 6 matching bases. The CDR3 has 13 amino acids. V was trimmed by 5 bases and J by 1 base, leaving 8 bases between them. Germline CDR1 SGHVS, CDR2 FQNEAQ. The CDR3 region is CASSRQENTEAFF. The CDR3 nucleotides read TGTGCCAGCAGCCGACAGGAGAACACTGAAGCTTTCTTT.

This rearrangement joins TRBV13 to TRBJ1-2; 7 bases line up with TRBD1. Trimming cost V 3 bases and J 0 bases; bases outside gene matches: 1. The CDR3 loop spans 14 amino acids. Germline-derived CDR1 and CDR2 are PRHDT and FYEKMQ (reference sequence). The CDR3 loop is CASSLDRSNYGYTF. CDR3 coding DNA: TGTGCCAGCAGCTTGGACAGGTCTAACTATGGCTACACCTTC.

The V and J genes are TRBV28 and TRBJ1-4, with D possibly being TRBD1 (5 bases). Trimming left V 6 bases short and J 5 bases short, with 16 bases between. The germline CDR1 and CDR2 sequences are MDHEN and SYDVKM. The CDR3 totals 15 residues. CDR3 DNA: TGTGCCAGCAGAGGGCTGACAGTCACGAATGAAAAACTGTTTTTT. Encoded protein: CASRGLTVTNEKLFF.

To note about this clone: No DNA is shown, since the ends of the CDR3 on it are uncertain; the CDR3 is the one TCRdb lists. The chain carries TRBV28 and TRBJ2-2; the table's D gene call, TRBD2, was not cross checked with the DNA. Both ends counted, the CDR3 spans 14 residues. Germline V gene data show CDR1 as MDHEN and CDR2 as SYDVKM. The CDR3: CASSPDAPPGSCFF.

This clone occurred once. This chain joins TRBV15 and TRBJ2-2, with D possibly being TRBD1 (7 bases). The germline gives CDR1 LNHNV, CDR2 YYDKDF (reference sequence). The CDR3 is made up of 17 amino acids. V lost 3 bases, J lost 1 base, and 15 bases lay in between. In nucleotides, the CDR3 is TGTGCCACCAGCAGGGCGGAGGGGGCGAGGAACACCGGGGAGCTGTTTTTT. Its translation is CATSRAEGARNTGELFF.

This clone was seen a handful of times. This chain joins TRBV30 and TRBJ2-5, with D unclear. The CDR3 is 14 residues long. Trimming shortened V by 6 bases and J by 0 bases, and 14 bases separated the two germline ends. Germline CDR1 GTSNPN, CDR2 SVGIG (reference sequence). This CDR3 reads CACALEAYQETQYF. As DNA, the CDR3 is TGTGCCTGCGCACTTGAGGCGTACCAAGAGACCCAGTACTTC.

V usage is TRBV19 and J usage is TRBJ2-7; TRBD1 might be the D (6 bases). V was shortened by 3 bases and J by 4 bases, with 16 bases between the two germline ends. Germline assignment: CDR1 LNHDA and CDR2 SQIVND (reference sequence). This CDR3 is built from 15 residues. The CDR3 sequence: CASSMAGDRLYEQYF. The CDR3 nucleotides are TGTGCCAGTAGTATGGCAGGGGACCGGTTGTACGAGCAGTACTTC.

This clone was picked up a small number of times. The chain recombines TRBV19 with TRBJ2-5, with 8 bases lining up with TRBD1. The J call may be in error: the DNA end matches TRBJ2-7 better. Germline V CDR1 and CDR2: LNHDA, SQIVND (reference sequence). The CDR3 contains 17 residues. The CDR3 loop reads CASSTRSPDRAGHEQYF. Written as DNA, the CDR3 is TGTGCCAGTAGTACCCGTAGTCCGGACAGGGCAGGCCACGAGCAGTACTTC.

The chain has TRBV6-1 and TRBJ1-1; D call uncertain. V was cut by 8 bases and J by 2 bases, with 9 bases left in between. The length of the CDR3 is 12 residues. CDR1 and CDR2 (germline): MNHNS, SASEGT. CDR3 loop: CASLETNTEAFF. The CDR3 DNA follows: TGTGCCAGCCTGGAAACTAACACTGAAGCTTTCTTT.

The chain uses TRBV7-3 and TRBJ2-2; 10 positions agree with TRBD2. Germline V gene data show CDR1 as SGHTA and CDR2 as FQGTGA. The CDR3 covers 23 residues. V was clipped by 1 base and J by 3 bases; unmatched bases: 23. The CDR3 bases are TGTGCCAGCAGCTTAAAGGTGTCTAGCGGGAGTCGCACACCGGACGTGGACACCGGGGAGCTGTTTTTT. Translated, it gives CASSLKVSSGSRTPDVDTGELFF.

The chain is built from TRBV7-3 and TRBJ2-5, with TRBD1 identical over 7 bases. This CDR3 has 13 amino acids. V gave up 0 bases and J gave up 5 bases; unmatched junction bases: 0. Germline CDR1 and CDR2: SGHTA and FQGTGA. The CDR3, as DNA: TGTGCCAGCAGCTTAACCAGGGGGGAGACCCAGTACTTC. Its protein product is CASSLTRGETQYF. The entire variable domain, with the rest obtained from reference TRBV7-3 and TRBJ2-5, is as follows: GAGVSQTPSNKVTEKGKYVELRCDPISGHTALYWYRQSLGQGPEFLIYFQGTGAADDSGLPNDRFFAVRPEGSVSTLKIQRTERGDSAVYLCASSLTRGETQYFGPGTRLLVL.

The chain has TRBV4-3 and TRBJ2-2, with D unresolved. This CDR3 comprises 16 residues. V was pared by 1 base and J by 7 bases, with 16 bases between. Looked up from germline, CDR1 is LGHNA and CDR2 is YSLEER. The DNA of the CDR3 is TGCGCCAGCAGCCAAGTGTTTTGGCTACCACGCGGGGAGCTGTTTTTT. Translation: CASSQVFWLPRGELFF.

The chain carries TRBV9 and TRBJ2-2, with D possibly being TRBD1 (6 bases). Germline CDR1 SGDLS, CDR2 YYNGEE. The CDR3 length is 16 residues. Trimming shortened V by 0 bases and J by 3 bases, and 12 bases separated the two germline ends. CDR3 in amino acids: CASSVGTAPDTGELFF. CDR3 in DNA: TGTGCCAGCAGCGTAGGGACAGCCCCAGACACCGGGGAGCTGTTTTTT.

This clone was seen just once. The chain links TRBV30 to TRBJ1-2, with TRBD1 matching 8 bases. Germline-derived CDR1 and CDR2 are GTSNPN and SVGIG (reference sequence). Germline trimming cut 2 bases from V and 7 bases from J; bases unmatched to any gene: 9. The CDR3 consists of 14 residues. Here the CDR3 reads CAWSYGQGLGGYTF. CDR3 in DNA: TGTGCCTGGAGTTATGGACAGGGTCTTGGTGGCTACACCTTC. Full variable domain (missing parts from reference TRBV30 and TRBJ1-2): SQTIHQWPATLVQPVGSPLSLECTVEGTSNPNLYWYRQAAGRGLQLLFYSVGIGQISSEVPQNLSASRPQDRQFILSSKKLLLSDSGFYLCAWSYGQGLGGYTFGSGTRLTVV.

This chain uses TRBV5-1 with TRBJ1-6; D is undetermined. The length of the CDR3 is 14 residues. The V gene lost 0 bases and the J gene lost 9 bases, with 10 bases spanning the gap. Germline values: CDR1 SGHRS, CDR2 YFSETQ. CDR3 DNA: TGCGCCAGCAGCTTGGCATTAGACCCTTCACCCCTCCACTTT. Translating gives CASSLALDPSPLHF.

The V and J genes are TRBV9 and TRBJ1-1, with D uncertain. Trimming removed 6 bases at V and 1 base at J, with 13 bases between. Germline CDR1 reads SGDLS; CDR2 reads YYNGEE. This CDR3 is 14 amino acids long. CDR3 sequence: CASTPGSPNTEAFF. The CDR3 bases are TGTGCCAGCACCCCGGGATCCCCGAACACTGAAGCTTTCTTT. Full variable domain (remainder filled in from reference TRBV9 and TRBJ1-1): DSGVTQTPKHLITATGQRVTLRCSPRSGDLSVYWYQQSLDQGLQFLIQYYNGEERAKGNILERFSAQQFPDLHSELNLSSLELGDSALYFCASTPGSPNTEAFFGQGTRLTVV.

This chain links TRBV4-2 with TRBJ1-1; D is perhaps TRBD1 (5 bases). V was cut by 1 base and J by 7 bases, with 13 bases left in between. The CDR3 runs to 14 residues. CDR1 is LGHNA and CDR2 is YNFKEQ in the germline V gene. In nucleotides, the CDR3 is TGTGCCAGCAGCCAAGCGTCAGGGTGGGGTGAAGCTTTCTTT. This encodes CASSQASGWGEAFF.

This clone has a handful of counts. This chain connects TRBV28 to TRBJ1-5; no clear D. The CDR3 spans 16 residues. Germline V lookup: CDR1 MDHEN, CDR2 SYDVKM. Trimming left V 7 bases short and J 0 bases short, with 16 bases between. This CDR3 is CASIPPGVYSNQPQHF. The CDR3, as DNA: TGTGCCAGCATCCCCCCTGGGGTTTATAGCAATCAGCCCCAGCATTTT.